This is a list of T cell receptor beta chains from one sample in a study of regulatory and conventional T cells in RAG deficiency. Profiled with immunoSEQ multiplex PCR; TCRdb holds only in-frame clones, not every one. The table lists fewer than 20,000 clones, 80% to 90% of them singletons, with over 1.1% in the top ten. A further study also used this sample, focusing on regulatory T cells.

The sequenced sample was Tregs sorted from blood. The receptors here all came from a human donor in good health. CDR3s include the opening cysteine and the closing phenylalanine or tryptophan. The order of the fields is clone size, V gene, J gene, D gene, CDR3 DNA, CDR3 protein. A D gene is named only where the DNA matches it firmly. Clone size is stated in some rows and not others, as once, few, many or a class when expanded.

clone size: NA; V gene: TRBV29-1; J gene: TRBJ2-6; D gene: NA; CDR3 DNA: TGCAGCGTTGTGTCAGGGACCTCTGGGGCCAACGTCCTGACTTTC; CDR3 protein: CSVVSGTSGANVLTF
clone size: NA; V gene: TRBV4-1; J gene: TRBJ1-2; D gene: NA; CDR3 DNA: TGCGCCAGCAGCCAAGGACAGTGGGGAGGCTACACCTTC; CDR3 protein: CASSQGQWGGYTF
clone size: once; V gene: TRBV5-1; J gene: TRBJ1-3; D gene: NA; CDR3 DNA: TGCGCCAGCAGCTTGAACGGGAGAAACACCATATATTTT; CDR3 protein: CASSLNGRNTIYF
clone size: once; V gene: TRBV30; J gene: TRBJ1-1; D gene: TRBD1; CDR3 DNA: TGTGCCTGGACGGGACAGTTGAACACTGAAGCTTTCTTT; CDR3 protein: CAWTGQLNTEAFF
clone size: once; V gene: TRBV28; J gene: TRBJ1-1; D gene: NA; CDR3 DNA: TGTGCCAGCAGTGACCAGGCGACTCGGAACACTGAAGCTTTCTTT; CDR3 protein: CASSDQATRNTEAFF
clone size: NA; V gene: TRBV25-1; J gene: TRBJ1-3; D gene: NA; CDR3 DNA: TGTGCCAGCAGGGGGGCTGGAAACACCATATATTTT; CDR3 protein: CASRGAGNTIYF
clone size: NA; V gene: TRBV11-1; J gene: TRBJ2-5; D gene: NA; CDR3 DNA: TGTGCCAGCAGCTTAGAACAGCCTCAAGAGACCCAGTACTTC; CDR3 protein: CASSLEQPQETQYF
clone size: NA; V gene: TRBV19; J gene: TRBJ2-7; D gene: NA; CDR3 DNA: TGTGCCAGGTCCTACGAGCAGTACTTC; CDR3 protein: CARSYEQYF
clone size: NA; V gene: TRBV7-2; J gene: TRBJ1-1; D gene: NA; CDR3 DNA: TGTGCCAGCAGCTTAGGATCGGCCACTGAAGCTTTCTTT; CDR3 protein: CASSLGSATEAFF
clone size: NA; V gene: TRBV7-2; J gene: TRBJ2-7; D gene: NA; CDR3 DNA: TGTGCCAGCAGCTTAGCGATTTTACGAGGGCCCTCCAACGAGCAGTACTTC; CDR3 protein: CASSLAILRGPSNEQYF
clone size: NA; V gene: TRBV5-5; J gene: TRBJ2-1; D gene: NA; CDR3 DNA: TGTGCCAGCAGCCGTAACAATGAGCAGTTCTTC; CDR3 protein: CASSRNNEQFF
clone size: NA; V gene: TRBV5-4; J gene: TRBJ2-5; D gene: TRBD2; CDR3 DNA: TGTGCCAGCAGCCCCGGACTAGCGGGGGTAGAGACCCAGTACTTC; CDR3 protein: CASSPGLAGVETQYF
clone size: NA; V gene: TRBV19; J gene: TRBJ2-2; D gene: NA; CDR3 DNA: TGTGCCAGTAGTATAGAAGAGAAGACTGGGGAGCTGTTTTTT; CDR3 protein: CASSIEEKTGELFF
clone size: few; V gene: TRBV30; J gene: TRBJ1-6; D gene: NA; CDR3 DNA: TGTGCCTGGAAAGGCCAGCATAATTCACCCCTCCACTTT; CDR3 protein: CAWKGQHNSPLHF
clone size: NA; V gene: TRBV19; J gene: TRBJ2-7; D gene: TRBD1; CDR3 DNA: TGTGCCAGTAGTATAGATCCCACCCGACAGGGCGAGCAGTACTTC; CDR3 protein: CASSIDPTRQGEQYF
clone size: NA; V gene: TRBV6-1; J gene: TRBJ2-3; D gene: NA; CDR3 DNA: TGTGCCAGCAGTGAAGCCGGATCACACACAGATACGCAGTATTTT; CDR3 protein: CASSEAGSHTDTQYF
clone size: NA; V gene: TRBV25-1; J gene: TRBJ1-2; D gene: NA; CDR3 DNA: TGTGCCAGCAGTCCACGCTCGGGGTTTGGGTATGGCTACACCTTC; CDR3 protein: CASSPRSGFGYGYTF
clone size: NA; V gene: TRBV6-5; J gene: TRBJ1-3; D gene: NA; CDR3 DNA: TGTGCCAGCAATCAGGTTCTAAACACCATATATTTT; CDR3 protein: CASNQVLNTIYF